These T cell receptor beta chains were read from a single sample in a study of T cell repertoires in cytomegalovirus infection. Antigen specificity for these receptors is unknown. In TCRdb, the reads were re-called with MiXCR into one record per CDR3 protein. The profile shows fewer than 1,000,000 distinct CDR3 sequences, approximately 30% of them singletons. The sequencing used cultured CD8+ T cells from PBMCs, collected from culture after CMV antigen stimulation. The receptors were gathered from a human donor in good health (CMV status not recorded). Some clones in this sample may be carry-over from other donors' samples. The CDR3 runs from the conserved cysteine through the conserved F or W. Fields, in order: clone size, V gene, J gene, D gene, CDR3 DNA, CDR3 protein. D genes are given only for firm matches. Clone size is given for some rows only: seen once, a few or many times, or a class if the clone is expanded.

abundance: -; v_gene: TRBV29-1; j_gene: TRBJ2-1; d_gene: TRBD2; CDR3nt: TGCAGCGTCCCCTGGGGGGGCAATGAGCAGTTCTTC; CDR3aa: CSVPWGGNEQFF
abundance: -; v_gene: TRBV7-9; j_gene: TRBJ1-2; d_gene: TRBD1; CDR3nt: TGTGCCAGCAGCTACAGACAGGGGGCTGATGGCTACACCTTC; CDR3aa: CASSYRQGADGYTF
abundance: -; v_gene: TRBV7-4; j_gene: TRBJ1-2; d_gene: -; CDR3nt: TGTGCCAGCAGCTGGGCCTATGGCTACACCTTC; CDR3aa: CASSWAYGYTF
abundance: -; v_gene: TRBV20-1; j_gene: TRBJ2-3; d_gene: -; CDR3nt: TGCAGTGCTAGAGATTATGAATCCACAGATACGCAGTATTTT; CDR3aa: CSARDYESTDTQYF
abundance: -; v_gene: TRBV6-2/TRBV6-3; j_gene: TRBJ1-5; d_gene: -; CDR3nt: TGTGCCAGCAGATCTCAGAGGCAAAGGTATCAGCCCCAGCATTTT; CDR3aa: CASRSQRQRYQPQHF
abundance: many; v_gene: TRBV28; j_gene: TRBJ2-1; d_gene: TRBD1; CDR3nt: TGTGCCAGCAGTTCGGACAGGGATAATGAGCAGTTCTTC; CDR3aa: CASSSDRDNEQFF
abundance: -; v_gene: TRBV4-1; j_gene: TRBJ2-1; d_gene: TRBD2; CDR3nt: TGCGCCAGCAGCCCCCGAGGGGGACTAGCGGGGGGCAGCTCCTACAATGAGCAGTTCTTC; CDR3aa: CASSPRGGLAGGSSYNEQFF
abundance: many; v_gene: TRBV27; j_gene: TRBJ2-1; d_gene: -; CDR3nt: TGTGCCAGCAGTCGGTCCGATGAGCAGTTCTTC; CDR3aa: CASSRSDEQFF
abundance: -; v_gene: TRBV12-3/TRBV12-4; j_gene: TRBJ1-5; d_gene: -; CDR3nt: TGTGCCAGCAGAGCACAGGGCGGCCCTTATCAGCCCCAGCATTTT; CDR3aa: CASRAQGGPYQPQHF
abundance: many; v_gene: TRBV7-2; j_gene: TRBJ2-2; d_gene: TRBD2; CDR3nt: TGTGCCAGCAGCGATTCTTTAGCGGGGGGCACCGGGGAGCTGTTTTTT; CDR3aa: CASSDSLAGGTGELFF
abundance: once; v_gene: TRBV5-6; j_gene: TRBJ2-5; d_gene: -; CDR3nt: TGTGCCAGCAGCTTGTTTACAGGGATCGGGACCCAGTACTTC; CDR3aa: CASSLFTGIGTQYF
abundance: few; v_gene: TRBV12-3/TRBV12-4; j_gene: TRBJ2-2; d_gene: -; CDR3nt: TGTGCCAGCACCGCGGGACTTACGAACACCGGGGAGCTGTTTTTT; CDR3aa: CASTAGLTNTGELFF
abundance: many; v_gene: TRBV7-6; j_gene: TRBJ2-1; d_gene: -; CDR3nt: TGTGCCAGCAGCTTAGCGGTACTAGCTGCCAATGAGCAGTTCTTC; CDR3aa: CASSLAVLAANEQFF